This TCR beta chain derives from a study of CD8+ T cells in alopecia areata (dated 2018 in TCRdb). Looking at the study overall: Treated patients were enrolled in an open-label pilot trial of oral tofacitinib at 5 to 10 mg twice daily for moderate-to-severe alopecia areata. Tofacitinib was administered for 6 to 18 months, and 6 months of follow-up off drug were then conducted to assess delayed response and recurrence. In treated patients, disease severity was measured using the SALT score, which gives the percentage of scalp surface area affected. To study T cell clonal expansion in alopecia areata, the researchers applied high-throughput TCRbeta sequencing to both the C3H/HeJ mouse model and human patients. Scalp tissue and sorted CD4+ and CD8+ peripheral blood T cells from patchy and totalis/universalis alopecia areata patients and from healthy controls were covered by human TCRbeta sequencing. Biopsies were taken from tofacitinib-treated patients at baseline and again at 4 and 24 weeks into treatment, and several of those patients also had a later scalp biopsy. Clonality in the scalp was compared among normal scalp (n=4), patchy alopecia areata scalp (n=8), and alopecia totalis/universalis scalp (n=8). The RNA source kit depended on sample type: the PAXgene miRNA kit for fixed scalp, the miRNeasy kit for PBMCs, and the RNeasy kit for mouse skin. TCRbeta CDR3 regions were amplified by immunoSEQ multiplex PCR using 35 Vbeta forward and 13 Jbeta reverse primers.

There are 15 amino acids in the CDR3, from cysteine to phenylalanine inclusive. Left in the record is the CDR3 DNA by itself, 45 bases read in frame from the first base. V loses 5 bases of germline sequence and J loses 1 base, and the interval between the two ends is 9 bases. In the germline V gene, CDR1 corresponds to MNHEY and CDR2 to SVGAGI. The library was built by means of the immunoSEQ multiplex PCR assay. For TCR sequencing, RNA was extracted from every sample and reverse transcribed into cDNA to serve as template. SuperScript III was used for first-strand cDNA synthesis, primed with a 2:1 mix of oligo-dT and random hexamers. A synthetic immune receptor repertoire was used to measure amplification bias, and any remaining bias was corrected computationally. The authors processed their data as follows. Raw reads were preprocessed to remove errors, and CDR3 was defined by IMGT conventions from the conserved cysteine to phenylalanine. Clonality was computed as 1 minus the Shannon entropy, with the entropy normalized by log2 of the number of productive unique TCRs. CD4 or CD8 identity of scalp clones was inferred by cross-referencing scalp TCRbeta sequences with sorted blood CD4 and CD8 repertoires. In TCRdb, the immuneACCESS table is reduced to in-frame sequences with V and J assigned. These tables do not hold every clone; where another copy was compared, an unresolved V gene accounts for under half, and the others remain unexplained. That table furnishes V, J and clone size, whereas the DNA furnished D and trimming. Recorded for this sample are 150,000 to 200,000 clones; roughly 70% of them occurred a single time. The top ten clonotypes cover approximately 1.4% of the sample.

The treatment or condition label, read with the paper, signifies: oral pan-JAK inhibitor, 5-10 mg twice daily. Lesional scalp punch biopsies and peripheral blood were obtained from alopecia areata patients. PBMCs were isolated by density centrifugation and stained for CD3, CD4 and CD8, and CD4+ and CD8+ T cells were sorted on a FACSAria. Overall study outcomes, separate from this receptor: Many expanded lesional clones were found to persist in scalp and blood during tofacitinib treatment, and relapse after treatment cessation may be partly explained by this persistence. Unlike mouse skin, where gammadelta T cells dominate, normal human skin contains resident alphabeta T cells that get sequenced too, which complicates analysis of the scalp TCR repertoire. Tofacitinib significantly decreased scalp clonality and the number of expanded CD8+ clones among the top 100 scalp clones. Shared TCR sequences between patients were less evident than in mice, which may be partly attributable to HLA diversity in the patient population. The treated cohort was small, with a single nonresponder, so links between baseline CD8+ expansion and response need larger studies. Higher clonality and more expanded CD8+ clones were observed in lesional scalp than in normal scalp, particularly in alopecia totalis/universalis, a finding suggestive of antigenic drive.

About this clone: The antigen it recognizes is unknown. Base qualities are not provided; no much larger clone lies one nucleotide away.

The receptor was derived from a human donor with alopecia areata. The sequencing here drew on CD4+ T cells sorted from blood, taken between weeks 47 and 50, from a patient treated with tofacitinib. The rearrangement joined TRBV6-5 to TRBJ2-6; the D gene assignment is perhaps TRBD1 or TRBD2, with each matching 5 bases. The DNA is as follows: TGTGCCAGCAGTGTTTGGGGGTCTGGGGCCAACGTCCTGACTTTC. This translates into CASSVWGSGANVLTF.